The sequence of this TCR beta chain was determined in a study of beta chain features in type 1 diabetes. General study findings and limits: Any HLA type influence on TCRB rearrangement was left unresolved here. When Type 1 diabetes patients were examined, their TCRB CDR3s proved moderately but significantly shorter in all four CD4+ subsets.

There are a few counts of this clone. Its antigen is as yet unknown. One heparinised draw of blood, averaging about 116 mL, came from each donor. Sorting of CD4+ naive, central memory, regulatory and stem cell-like memory cells was performed via CD45RO/CCR7/CD25/CD127/CD95/CD27. CDR1 and CDR2 (germline): SGHTA, FQGNSA. The CDR3 spans 12 residues. With 5 bases removed from V and 7 bases from J, the gap between germline ends came to 9 bases. Of the isolated RNA, all was reverse transcribed, and so the sequenced material was expressed TCRB transcripts. Libraries were prepared by immunoSEQ multiplex PCR; TCRdb keeps only in-frame clonotypes and omits some of them. The sample shows around 180,000 clones, around 7.9% of them seen only once.

This chain connects TRBV7-2 to TRBJ1-5, with a tentative D call TRBD1 (6 bases). This receptor was identified in a man aged 18 to 29 with type 1 diabetes. The sequencing input was central memory CD4+ T cells from blood. DNA for the CDR3: TGTGCCAGCAGCCCGACAGGCCAGCCCCAGCATTTT. Amino acid sequence: CASSPTGQPQHF.